A selection of T cell receptor beta chains follows, all from one sample in a study of monozygotic twins with cystic fibrosis. Measured with immunoSEQ multiplex PCR; TCRdb has only the in-frame clones, and not every one. Of some 11,000 clones in the sample, over 95% were seen once. The source material was blood. The receptor source for this set is a boy aged 10-17 years with cystic fibrosis. The CDR3 runs from the conserved cysteine through the conserved F or W. A D gene is named only where the DNA matches it firmly.

15,TRBV6-5,NA,CASSYQGNMNTEAFF
14,TRBV6-1,TRBD1,CASSESDRVYGYTF
14,TRBV6-5,TRBD2,CASSFRLAADTQYF
16,TRBV27,TRBD1,CASSSVQGRRDTEAFF
15,TRBV19,TRBD2,CASSTERENTGELFF
15,TRBV5-6,NA,CASSLGPVRRGEAFF
16,TRBV9,NA,CASSGRLTTQTDTQYF
14,TRBV19,NA,CASSPAGDSYEQYF
14,TRBV27,NA,CASSFGPSAWGYTF
15,TRBV6-1,TRBD1,CASSEAPGTGDGYTF
18,TRBV12-5,TRBD1,CASGSLRDGQVPANVLTF
16,TRBV28,TRBD1,CASSPQGQGSVQPQHF
15,TRBV6-5,TRBD2,CASRIGGDPDYEQYF
16,TRBV7-8,TRBD2,CASSLGLAGPTYEQYF
16,TRBV11-3,TRBD1,CASSPGRTGGSYEQYF
14,TRBV19,TRBD1,CASSIGRGPYGYTF
18,TRBV19,TRBD1,CASSLRDRGFDGANVLTF
18,TRBV28,TRBD2,CASSSALAGAKKRYEQYF
15,TRBV2,NA,CASSGLRGGNTEAFF
14,TRBV7-6,TRBD1,CASSASDRGTEAFF
15,TRBV7-9,TRBD1,CASSLGQTISYEQYF
15,TRBV7-3,NA,CASSYGAGRQETQYF